The sample holds a few counts of the clone carrying this T cell receptor (beta chain). This entry belongs to a study of shared clonotypes between healthy human individuals. Measured with immunoSEQ multiplex PCR; TCRdb has only the in-frame clones, and not every one. The data contain over a million clones, about three quarters of them singletons. This CDR3 comprises 14 residues. Germline V lookup: CDR1 GTSNPN, CDR2 SVGIG (reference sequence). With V trimmed by 2 bases and J by 7 bases, 2 bases remained unmatched. The TCR comes from a young man in good health. Sequencing input: memory CD4+ T cells sorted from blood. Sample subset: CD45RA-negative fraction. V gene TRBV30 combines with J gene TRBJ1-6, with 10 bases aligning to TRBD1. CDR3 nucleotide sequence: TGTGCCTGGAGTTTGGGACAGGGGAATTCACCCCTCCACTTT. This encodes CAWSLGQGNSPLHF.